This T cell receptor (beta chain) is drawn from a study of chemoradiotherapy in HPV16-positive cancers. Worth noting for this clone: Antigen unknown.

Regarding the study as a whole: During treatment, candidate HPV-specific clones and E7-related motifs expanded in tumor. HPV-responsive T-cell expansion during chemoradiotherapy was linked to improved recurrence-free survival in HPV16-positive patients.

Sequencing was performed with immunoSEQ multiplex PCR; in TCRdb, only in-frame clones are kept and a portion is missing. The sample has some 2,900 clones, 85% to 90% seen once. The material sequenced was tumor tissue, taken from a patient who underwent chemoradiotherapy. This TCR came from a human donor with HPV-associated anogenital cancer.

CDR3: CASSSFTGTHYNEQFF. The DNA for the CDR3 is TGTGCCAGCAGCTCCTTCACAGGGACCCACTACAATGAGCAGTTCTTC. The chain employs TRBV6-6 and TRBJ2-1; possible D gene TRBD1, 6 bases. Germline CDR1 reads MNHNY; CDR2 reads SVGAGI (reference sequence). The CDR3 runs to 16 residues. V lost 6 bases to trimming and J lost 3 bases, with 18 bases between them.